The 5 T cell receptor beta chains listed next were all sequenced from one sample in a study of shared T cell receptors in the human thymus. Clones were read by immunoSEQ multiplex PCR, and TCRdb kept only the in-frame ones, dropping some. The sample includes some 700,000 clones, over 75% seen only once; the top ten take around 0.0099%. These data also formed part of another study, on human thymus T cells.

The sequenced material came from thymocytes. These TCRs come from a girl under three years old with a congenital heart defect.

This chain uses TRBV4-1 with TRBJ2-7, with TRBD2 matching over 13 bases. V dropped 3 bases and J dropped 4; count of bases not matched to a gene: 6. This CDR3 has 16 residues. Germline V gives CDR1 MGHRA, CDR2 YSYEKL. The chain's CDR3 is CASSHASTSGGYEQYF. In DNA form, the CDR3 reads TGCGCCAGCAGCCACGCCTCGACTAGCGGGGGGTACGAGCAGTACTTC.

The V call is TRBV11-2, the J call TRBJ1-1; 8 bases fit TRBD1. The germline gives CDR1 SGHAT, CDR2 FQNNGV. This CDR3 region has 13 residues. V shed 8 bases and J 8 bases; nucleotides not matched to a gene: 10. The CDR3 is CASQGAEEGEAFF. CDR3 sequence (DNA): TGTGCCAGCCAGGGGGCTGAAGAAGGCGAAGCTTTCTTT.

This rearrangement joins TRBV10-1 to TRBJ1-1; D perhaps matches TRBD1 (5 bases). With 2 bases removed from V and 1 base from J, the gap between germline ends came to 17 bases. Germline V gene lookup returns CDR1 WNHNN and CDR2 SYGVQD (reference sequence). CDR3 length: 17 amino acids. DNA of the CDR3: TGCGCCAGCAGTGAGAGCTCGGACCCCAGGGAGAACACTGAAGCTTTCTTT. Translating it yields CASSESSDPRENTEAFF.

This chain joins TRBV2 and TRBJ1-2, with TRBD1 as a possible D gene (5 bases). The CDR3 has 17 amino acids. In germline, CDR1 is SNHLY, CDR2 FYNNEI. The germline V and J ends were trimmed by 10 bases and 6 bases, with 30 bases remaining between them. The CDR3: CATEFGTAGVGFDGYTF. The CDR3 nucleotides read TGTGCCACCGAGTTCGGGACGGCGGGAGTGGGCTTCGATGGCTACACCTTC. Full variable domain (rest looked up from reference TRBV2 and TRBJ1-2): EPEVTQTPSHQVTQMGQEVILRCVPISNHLYFYWYRQILGQKVEFLVSFYNNEISEKSEIFDDQFSVERPDGSNFTLKIRSTKLEDSAMYFCATEFGTAGVGFDGYTFGSGTRLTVV.

The chain joins TRBV11-2 to TRBJ2-7; the D is unclear. V lost 5 bases and J 0 bases, leaving 11 bases between the germline ends. This CDR3 has 14 residues. Germline lookup yields CDR1 SGHAT and CDR2 FQNNGV. This CDR3 reads CASSPPFSSYEQYF. In DNA form, the CDR3 reads TGTGCCAGCAGCCCGCCGTTTAGCTCCTACGAGCAGTACTTC.